This T cell receptor beta chain appears in the sequencing data of a study of naive and memory T cell subsets (TCRdb year 2017). As for the study more broadly: Sorted naive and memory T cell subsets from peripheral blood were analyzed in the study using a UMI-based, open-source pipeline for TCR alpha and beta sequencing. Complete agreement was observed between the functional CMV T cell responses and the IgG serology results. RNA was DNase-treated and reverse transcribed with TCR constant-region primers, mostly using SuperScript III.

From a lookup of the germline V gene, CDR1 and CDR2 are SNHLY and FYNNEI. From the cysteine through the phenylalanine, the CDR3 covers 15 amino acids. The CDR3 DNA has 45 bases and is translated from base 1. The junction shows trimming of 7 bases on V and 5 bases on J, and the gene matches do not reach 5 bases of it. From the second PCR step onward, the TCR alpha chain libraries and the TCR beta chain libraries were amplified separately. CMV status of each donor was established by measuring IFNgamma production from CD4+ T cells after fresh PBMCs were stimulated overnight with CMV viral lysate. Using Miltenyi beads, CD4 T cells were first positively selected, and CD8 T cells were then positively selected from the CD4-negative fraction. After staining for CD3, CD4, CD8, CD45RA, CD27 and a live/dead dye, cells were sorted on a BD Aria II into four subsets based on CD45RA and CD27. Blood was obtained from a few healthy volunteers, and the blood from each volunteer was fractionated into CD4 and CD8 T cells and subsequently into four differentiation subsets. About 0.11 L of peripheral blood was drawn per donor, and PBMC were isolated by Ficoll-Paque PLUS density-gradient centrifugation. Sorted cells were lysed in RLT buffer, after which RNA was extracted using a Qiagen RNeasy kit and stored at -80 degrees C.

Broader findings and caveats from the paper: Following error correction, more than 90% of naive TCR sequences occurred only once, which made naive abundance distributions much steeper than those of memory subsets. In both CD4 and CD8 cells, the Gini index increased while Shannon and inverse Simpson diversity decreased from naive through CM, EM and EMRA. The repertoire findings for the naive and memory subsets could not be validated, as no ground truth was available. A few larger clonotypes were present in naive repertoires, particularly the CD8 repertoires, and these clonotypes were possibly memory cells re-expressing CD45RA. Each clonotype was defined as a single alpha or beta chain sequence rather than as a paired alpha/beta receptor. RNA-based TCR counts may be affected by expression changes linked to T cell activation and differentiation. TCR abundance followed a power law whose exponent differed between naive and memory subsets but was consistent across the three individuals.

The method was UMI-ligation and nested PCR. The beta constant-region primer consisted of an equimolar mixture of two oligonucleotides that together covered TRBC1 and TRBC2. Four rounds of PCR were used to amplify ligated cDNA, with nested alpha and beta constant-region primers being used together with the SP2 primer. A single-stranded oligonucleotide bearing the SP2 primer plus a 12-nucleotide UMI was ligated onto the 3' end of the cDNA by T4 RNA ligase 1. The ligation reaction was kept at 16 degrees C for about 18-24 hours. PCR2 was typically run as a SYBR Green qPCR and stopped at a predetermined threshold to prevent over-amplification. Agencourt AMPure XP magnetic beads were used for all purifications after the first. Libraries were quantified by Qubit and checked on a TapeStation, with a main peak expected near 650 bp. Pooled libraries were sequenced on an Illumina MiSeq using v2 2x251 paired-end kits, and typically 1-2 million reads were obtained per sample. Each sample library was pooled at 4 to 5 nM, and roughly 5-8% PhiX was included to improve cluster recognition. As for how the authors treated the data: FASTQ reads processed by Demultiplexor were assigned V and J genes by Decombinator through tag matching that tolerated a single base-pair mismatch. By using UMIs, Collapsinator corrected both sequencing errors and the frequency errors caused by PCR heterogeneity. CDR3Translator translated TCRs and extracted CDR3s from the conserved cysteine to the FGXG phenylalanine, flagging non-productive sequences. Repertoires were subsampled to equal numbers of UMI-defined TCRs before Gini, Shannon entropy and inverse Simpson indices were calculated. Within the linear range, a power law was fitted by maximum likelihood to the distributions of clonotype abundance. On one naive CD8 sample, the pipeline and MIGEC gave similar UMI counts, unique TCR numbers and clonal distributions. In one analysis, naive TCRs that were also found in any memory subset of the same donor were excluded from the naive repertoire. Repertoires were searched for about 7,300 CMV-associated CDR3 sequences compiled from VDJdb and a published dataset. The public reads were reanalyzed by TCRdb: fastp trimming at Q25, MiXCR alignment, in-frame beta chains only. Rows with a matching CDR3 protein are joined into one entry that keeps the most common DNA and genes. What appears here as the V and J calls and clone size reflects TCRdb's work, not the paper's. Present in this sample are about 90,000 distinct CDR3 sequences, around 10% of which were seen just once. The ten largest clones add up to roughly 0.13% of the sample.

This clonotype was observed a few times. No cognate antigen has been identified for it. No much larger clone exists at a distance of one base, and base qualities are not known. Sequenced sample: naive CD4+ T cells from blood. The cell subset or site label of this sample denotes: naive T cells, CD45RA high CD27+. The sequence was obtained from a human donor in good health. The chain is encoded by TRBV2 joined to TRBJ2-2, and 12 junction bases match TRBD1. The nucleotide sequence reads as follows: TGTGCCAGCATCCGGGACAGGGGGCGGACCGGGGAGCTGTTTTTT. It specifies CASIRDRGRTGELFF.